The 23 T cell receptor beta chains listed next were all sequenced from one sample in a study of cytomegalovirus exposure and HLA in healthy donors. PCR involved 60 Vbeta and 13 Jbeta primers. The data were produced by immunoSEQ multiplex PCR, yet TCRdb's version contains in-frame clones alone and is incomplete. The sample carries roughly 100,000 clones, around four fifths recorded once. Sequences were obtained from PBMCs. Receptors were obtained from a man aged 45-65 years in good health and CMV-seronegative.

The chain joins TRBV6-5 to TRBJ1-1; D perhaps matches TRBD1 (6 bases). CDR1 MNHEY and CDR2 SVGAGI come from the germline V gene. The V and J ends lost 4 bases and 5 bases respectively, with 11 bases between them. The CDR3 has 13 amino acids. The CDR3, as DNA: TGTGCCAGCAGTTTAACAGGGCTGACTGAAGCTTTCTTT. This codes for CASSLTGLTEAFF.

The chain is built from TRBV28 and TRBJ2-7, with TRBD1 identical over 8 bases. Germline-derived CDR1 and CDR2 are MDHEN and SYDVKM. The V and J ends lost 7 bases and 5 bases, in that order; junction bases with no gene match: 22. This CDR3 spans 18 amino acids. CDR3 sequence reads: CASTAPLGQAGLIDEQYV. Here the CDR3 DNA reads TGTGCCAGCACCGCACCCTTGGGACAGGCCGGGCTCATCGACGAGCAGTACGTC.

The genes are TRBV28 and TRBJ2-2, with D tentatively TRBD2 (6 bases). Germline V gene lookup returns CDR1 MDHEN and CDR2 SYDVKM. V lost 1 base to trimming and J lost 2 bases, with 14 bases between them. The CDR3 has 17 amino acids. CDR3 bases: TGTGCCAGCAGTTTATCGGAGGGCGCAGGAAACACCGGGGAGCTGTTTTTT. It encodes CASSLSEGAGNTGELFF.

This chain uses TRBV28 with TRBJ1-1, with 9 bases matching TRBD1. Germline values: CDR1 MDHEN, CDR2 SYDVKM. CDR3 length: 16 residues. V was pared by 5 bases and J by 0 bases, with 7 bases of the junction left unmatched. Here the CDR3 reads CASSQGTGSMNTEAFF. The CDR3 DNA follows: TGTGCCAGCAGTCAAGGGACAGGGAGCATGAACACTGAAGCTTTCTTT.

The CDR3 here is CAIGQQETQYF. Here the CDR3 DNA reads TGTGCCATCGGGCAGCAAGAGACCCAGTACTTC. The chain has TRBV10-3 and TRBJ2-5; D remains ambiguous. Germline CDR1 ENHRY, CDR2 SYGVKD. The CDR3 totals 11 residues. The germline V and J ends were trimmed by 8 bases and 2 bases, with 6 bases remaining between them.

The chain links TRBV5-1 to TRBJ1-1; 8 bases map to TRBD1. Germline CDR1 is SGHRS and CDR2 is YFSETQ. The CDR3 contains 18 residues. With 4 bases clipped from V and 3 bases from J, the junction kept 17 bases outside the gene matches. CDR3 nucleotides: TGCGCCAGCAGCCCCTTACGTGGACAGGGAAGGTTGGACACTGAAGCTTTCTTT. It codes for CASSPLRGQGRLDTEAFF.

The gene calls are TRBV5-5 and TRBJ2-5; a possible D gene is TRBD2 (6 bases). Trimming took off 0 bases at V and 2 bases at J, with 14 bases between the two ends. The CDR3 runs to 16 residues. CDR1 SGHKS and CDR2 YYEKEE come from the germline V gene (reference sequence). Here the CDR3 reads CASSLGAAGLQETQYF. CDR3 sequence (DNA): TGTGCCAGCAGCTTGGGGGCGGCAGGACTACAAGAGACCCAGTACTTC.

This clone was seen only a few times. The chain is built from TRBV28 and TRBJ2-4, with D possibly TRBD1 on 6 matching bases. CDR3 length: 18 amino acids. V lost 8 bases and J lost 2, with 25 bases in between. CDR1 and CDR2 (germline): MDHEN, SYDVKM. CDR3 bases: TGTGCCAGCCGAATACGGACAGAAAATATGGGTCCCAAAAACATTCAGTACTTC. This codes for CASRIRTENMGPKNIQYF.

The chain links TRBV6-4 to TRBJ2-1; D is unresolved. The CDR3 sequence is 14 residues long. Germline assignment: CDR1 MRHNA and CDR2 SNTAGT. V lost 0 bases and J 9 bases, leaving 12 bases between the germline ends. CDR3 bases: TGTGCCAGCAGTGACTCGTCTGGCAGGTTTGAGCAGTTCTTC. Protein product: CASSDSSGRFEQFF.

There are a few counts of this clone. The chain carries TRBV5-4 and TRBJ1-4; 9 bases are a match to TRBD1. CDR3 length: 15 residues. Germline values: CDR1 SGHNT, CDR2 YYREEE (reference sequence). V dropped 4 bases and J dropped 5; count of bases not matched to a gene: 6. CDR3 sequence (DNA): TGTGCCAGCAGCGCGCGGGACAGGGCGAATGAAAAACTGTTTTTT. This codes for CASSARDRANEKLFF.

The genes are TRBV18 and TRBJ1-4; no clear D. CDR3 length: 15 residues. Per the germline V gene, CDR1 is KGHSH and CDR2 is LQKENI. V was clipped by 3 bases and J by 7 bases, with 15 bases between them. Here the CDR3 DNA reads TGTGCCAGCTCACCGTATGACAAGTTGGGTGAAAAACTGTTTTTT. Protein sequence: CASSPYDKLGEKLFF.

The V call is TRBV5-6, the J call TRBJ2-5; no definite D call. Germline CDR1 SGHDT, CDR2 YYEEEE. Trimming removed 3 bases at V and 2 bases at J, with 11 bases between. The CDR3 covers 14 residues. The CDR3 bases are TGTGCCAGCAGCTCATCGTCAGAACAAGAGACCCAGTACTTC. It specifies CASSSSSEQETQYF.

J is TRBJ1-1 and V is TRBV5-1; 8 bases line up with TRBD1. Germline CDR1 SGHRS, CDR2 YFSETQ. The V gene end was trimmed by 2 bases and the J gene end by 4 bases; junction bases not matched to a gene: 10. The CDR3 is 16 residues long. DNA of the CDR3: TGCGCCAGCAGCTTAGCTGGACAGGGCAGGAGCACTGAAGCTTTCTTT. Translating gives CASSLAGQGRSTEAFF. The full variable domain, completed using reference TRBV5-1 and TRBJ1-1, is KAGVTQTPRYLIKTRGQQVTLSCSPISGHRSVSWYQQTPGQGLQFLFEYFSETQRNKGNFPGRFSGRQFSNSRSEMNVSTLELGDSALYLCASSLAGQGRSTEAFFGQGTRLTVV.

The V call is TRBV5-1, the J call TRBJ1-1; TRBD1 matches 7 bases. V lost 0 bases, J lost 3 bases, and 5 bases stayed unmatched. This CDR3 has 15 amino acids. Germline-derived CDR1 and CDR2 are SGHRS and YFSETQ. The CDR3 nucleotides are TGCGCCAGCAGCTTGGATGGAACAGGGGACACTGAAGCTTTCTTT. Its translation: CASSLDGTGDTEAFF.

The chain combines TRBV6-5 with TRBJ2-1, with TRBD2 identical over 13 bases. V lost 4 bases and J lost 7; bases outside the gene matches: 4. The germline CDR1 and CDR2 sequences are MNHEY and SVGAGI. There are 15 residues in the CDR3. CDR3 bases: TGTGCCAGCAGTTCACTAGCGGGGGGGCGAAATGAGCAGTTCTTC. Amino acid sequence: CASSSLAGGRNEQFF.

V gene TRBV5-1 combines with J gene TRBJ1-6, with 9 bases fitting TRBD1. Per germline, CDR1 SGHRS and CDR2 YFSETQ. With V trimmed by 5 bases and J by 6 bases, 12 bases remained unmatched. The CDR3 consists of 17 residues. The CDR3 protein is CASRRGGDRVINSPLHF. The CDR3 coding sequence is TGCGCCAGCAGGAGAGGCGGGGACAGGGTAATTAATTCACCCCTCCACTTT.

The V and J genes are TRBV19 and TRBJ2-1, with D maybe TRBD2 (6 bases). The V gene's germline CDR1 is LNHDA and CDR2 SQIVND (reference sequence). Between the trimmed V and J ends, which lost 3 bases and 5 bases, there was a span of 11 bases. The CDR3 extends over 14 amino acids. The DNA for the CDR3 is TGTGCCAGTAGTATCGGAGGGGATAACAATGAGCAGTTCTTC. Amino acid sequence: CASSIGGDNNEQFF. Full variable domain (missing parts from reference TRBV19 and TRBJ2-1): DGGITQSPKYLFRKEGQNVTLSCEQNLNHDAMYWYRQDPGQGLRLIYYSQIVNDFQKGDIAEGYSVSREKKESFPLTVTSAQKNPTAFYLCASSIGGDNNEQFFGPGTRLTVL.

The rearrangement uses TRBV28 and TRBJ1-3, with unresolved D. V shed 7 bases and J shed 8 bases, with 15 bases lying between them. This CDR3 contains 13 residues. The germline gives CDR1 MDHEN, CDR2 SYDVKM. CDR3 sequence reads: CASTREGWDTIYF. The CDR3 DNA sequence: TGTGCCAGCACACGGGAAGGGTGGGACACCATATATTTT.

The chain combines TRBV6-5 with TRBJ2-5; D gene ambiguous. Trimming cost V 2 bases and J 4 bases, with 11 bases left between them. Germline V lookup: CDR1 MNHEY, CDR2 SVGAGI. There are 14 residues in the CDR3. The CDR3 bases are TGTGCCAGCAGTTACGGATCCCAGCGAGAGACCCAGTACTTC. Translation gives CASSYGSQRETQYF.

The rearrangement joins TRBV27 to TRBJ2-6, with 11 nucleotides matching TRBD1. V lost 8 bases and J lost 4; bases outside the gene matches: 10. Germline values: CDR1 MNHEY, CDR2 SMNVEV (reference sequence). The CDR3 sequence is 17 residues long. Written as DNA, the CDR3 is TGTGCCAGCGGGGGGGACAGGGGGGAACCCGGGGCCAACGTCCTGACTTTC. Its protein product is CASGGDRGEPGANVLTF.

The chain carries TRBV13 and TRBJ1-6; D is perhaps TRBD1 (5 bases). Germline loops: CDR1 PRHDT, CDR2 FYEKMQ (reference sequence). Trimming removed 2 bases from V and 0 bases from J, with 11 bases in between. CDR3 length: 17 residues. CDR3 nucleotide sequence: TGTGCCAGCAGCTTACAGGGTTATGGCTCCTATAATTCACCCCTCCACTTT. Protein: CASSLQGYGSYNSPLHF.

This chain uses TRBV5-1 with TRBJ2-3, with TRBD2 identical over 10 bases. Germline CDR1 is SGHRS and CDR2 is YFSETQ. The ends lost 6 bases at V and 4 bases at J; junction bases unmatched: 14. The CDR3 is made up of 17 amino acids. CDR3 loop: CASTAYLSGGGADTQYF. In DNA form, the CDR3 reads TGCGCCAGCACCGCCTACTTAAGCGGGGGGGGCGCAGATACGCAGTATTTT.

V is TRBV5-4 and J is TRBJ1-5; a weak D match, TRBD1 (6 bases). Trimming stripped 1 base from V and 0 bases from J, with 11 bases between. Germline CDR1 SGHNT, CDR2 YYREEE (reference sequence). The CDR3 contains 16 residues. CDR3 region: CASSLSTGLSNQPQHF. DNA for the CDR3: TGTGCCAGCAGCTTGTCTACAGGGCTTAGCAATCAGCCCCAGCATTTT.